The T cell receptor beta chain described here comes from a study of shared clonotypes between healthy human individuals. CDR3 length equals 16 residues. The V and J ends lost 1 base and 9 bases, in that order; junction bases with no gene match: 11. CDR1 is SGHDN and CDR2 is FVKESK in the germline V gene. Division of CD4+ cells produced a CD45RA+ naive subset and a CD45RA-negative memory subset. At deep level, the assay was performed. TCRdb's copy holds only in-frame clones and misses some; the assay was immunoSEQ multiplex PCR. The sample has more than 200,000 clones; over 60% are singletons. The rearrangement links TRBV14 to TRBJ2-1; 8 positions agree with TRBD1. The sample comprised memory CD4+ T cells sorted from blood. As to subset: CD45RA-negative fraction. This receptor was identified in a man younger than 40 in good health. CDR3 loop: CASSQVQQGGYGEQFF. The CDR3 nucleotides read TGTGCCAGCAGCCAAGTGCAACAGGGGGGATACGGTGAGCAGTTCTTC.